The present T cell receptor beta chain was sequenced within a study of blood T cell repertoires in COVID-19. Study context: The United States, Italy and Spain provided the acute and convalescent COVID-19 samples.

Method: immunoSEQ multiplex PCR; TCRdb's copy keeps in-frame clones and lacks some. The data contain about 190,000 clones, about 88% of them singletons. The CDR3 is made up of 13 amino acids. Trimming shortened V by 0 bases and J by 6 bases, and 7 bases separated the two germline ends. Germline V lookup: CDR1 SGDLS, CDR2 YYNGEE. The rearrangement links TRBV9 to TRBJ2-1, with D uncertain. The sample taken for sequencing was peripheral blood. This receptor was obtained from a man aged 65 to 85 with active or convalescent COVID-19. In DNA, the CDR3 is TGTGCCAGCAGCGTAGACACAAGCAATGAGCAGTTCTTC. It translates to CASSVDTSNEQFF. Full variable domain (remainder filled in from reference TRBV9 and TRBJ2-1): DSGVTQTPKHLITATGQRVTLRCSPRSGDLSVYWYQQSLDQGLQFLIQYYNGEERAKGNILERFSAQQFPDLHSELNLSSLELGDSALYFCASSVDTSNEQFFGPGTRLTVL.